This T cell receptor (beta chain) was captured in a study of T cell responses to AZD1222 COVID-19 vaccine. About the study: Second-dose timings of about 4 or about 12 weeks were pooled. Regarding the study as a whole: Spike-specific TCR repertoires showed rising breadth and depth after two AZD1222 doses. The donors showed a predominance of white British ancestry and of females, with possible underestimation of clonal diversity. Without day 14 samples, only post-peak T cell repertoires were studied.

Sequenced by immunoSEQ multiplex PCR; TCRdb stores in-frame clones only, minus some. The sample lists 150,000 to 190,000 clones, 90% occurring once. Notes on this clone: Its antigen is as yet unknown.

Germline V gives CDR1 LNHDA, CDR2 SQIVND (reference sequence). The trim removed 3 bases at V and 6 bases at J, leaving 4 bases unmatched. The CDR3 totals 13 residues. The receptor's source is an adult in good health. The specimen was peripheral blood, collected on day 0 of AZD1222 vaccination. The chain is built from TRBV19 and TRBJ1-2, with 7 nucleotides matching TRBD1. The CDR3 DNA sequence: TGTGCCAGTAGTATCGACAGGGAGAATGGCTACACCTTC. It specifies CASSIDRENGYTF.